This TCR beta chain was observed in a study of T-cell memory formation after mild COVID-19. Study in general: Clusters were largely donor specific.

From 5'RACE with constant-segment primers came TCR alpha and TCR beta cDNA libraries that carried sample barcodes and UMIs. TCRdb fed the 5' RACE reads into MiXCR, producing one record per CDR3 protein. Seen here are over 500,000 distinct CDR3 sequences, 15% to 20% observed once, and the top ten hold less than 10%. Remarks on this clonotype: The antigen is undetermined.

Broader study findings: CD4/CD8 balance characterized clones contracting day 15 to 85, and CD4+ skew characterized later expanders.

Germline assignment: CDR1 LGHNA and CDR2 YNFKEQ. The CDR3 is 18 residues long. The V segment lost 2 bases and the J segment 6 bases; nucleotides outside the gene matches: 9. This receptor was identified in an adult woman who had mild COVID-19 (a few samples of this study predate the infection). Cell type and time point are not known. The chain couples TRBV4-2 to TRBJ2-3; 15 bases fit TRBD2. Source material: PBMCs or a T cell subset sorted from them (not recorded which). DNA for the CDR3: TGTGCCAGCAGCCAAACCAGGACTAGCGGGGGGGCGGGGGATACGCAGTATTTT. Amino acids: CASSQTRTSGGAGDTQYF.